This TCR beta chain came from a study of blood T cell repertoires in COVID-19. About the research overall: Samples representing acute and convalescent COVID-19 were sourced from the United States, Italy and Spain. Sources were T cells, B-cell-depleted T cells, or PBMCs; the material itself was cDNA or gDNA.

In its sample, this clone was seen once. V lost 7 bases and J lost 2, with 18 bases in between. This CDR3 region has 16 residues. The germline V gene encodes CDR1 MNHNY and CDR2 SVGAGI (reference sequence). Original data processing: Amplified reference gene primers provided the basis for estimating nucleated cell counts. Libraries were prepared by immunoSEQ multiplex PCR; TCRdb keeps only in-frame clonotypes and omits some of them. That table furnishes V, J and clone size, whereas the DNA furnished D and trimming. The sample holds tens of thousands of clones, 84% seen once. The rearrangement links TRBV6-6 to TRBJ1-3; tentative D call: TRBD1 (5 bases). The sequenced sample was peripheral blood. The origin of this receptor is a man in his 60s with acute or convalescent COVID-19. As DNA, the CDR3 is TGTGCCAGCATTCTTGGGGGGGGGATTACTGGAAACACCATATATTTT. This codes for CASILGGGITGNTIYF.